The rows below give T cell receptor beta chains drawn from one sample of a study of cytomegalovirus exposure and HLA in healthy donors. TCRdb's table, derived via immunoSEQ multiplex PCR, lists solely in-frame clones and lacks some. The sample lists 100,000 or so clones; over 60% were seen once. The sample consisted of PBMCs. The receptor source for this set is a woman aged 40 to 50 in good health and CMV-seropositive. Each CDR3 is given with its conserved first and last residue. The order of the fields is CDR3 DNA, CDR3 protein, clone size, D gene, V gene, J gene. D genes are given only for firm matches. The size entry is marked missing in some rows and otherwise reads once, few, many or a size class.

TGTGCCAGCAGCTTAGAGTTAGCAGCCAATGAGCAGTTCTTC	CASSLELAANEQFF	.	.	TRBV7-2	TRBJ2-1
TGTGCCAGCAGTTTTCTACTGGACATCGGCTTACGCTACACCTTC	CASSFLLDIGLRYTF	.	.	TRBV28	TRBJ1-2
TGTGCCAGCAGCCACGGACAGGGTTGGGACATTCAGTACTTC	CASSHGQGWDIQYF	.	TRBD1	TRBV7-2	TRBJ2-4
TGTGCCAGCAGCCAACCGGGACAGCAGTCTTTTGAGCAGTACTTC	CASSQPGQQSFEQYF	few	TRBD1	TRBV14	TRBJ2-7
TGTGCCAGCAGGGATCTAGGGGGGGGGAGTGGTACCGGGGAGCTGTTTTTT	CASRDLGGGSGTGELFF	.	.	TRBV7-8	TRBJ2-2
TGTGCCAGCAGTTTAACCCCAGCAGGGCAGCCCCAGCATTTT	CASSLTPAGQPQHF	.	.	TRBV28	TRBJ1-5
TGTGCCAGCTTACAGTTAGCCAAAAACATTCAGTACTTC	CASLQLAKNIQYF	.	.	TRBV28	TRBJ2-4
TGTGCCAGCAGTTTGGGGACTAGCGTTGCCTACGAGCAGTACTTC	CASSLGTSVAYEQYF	once	TRBD2	TRBV6-1	TRBJ2-7
TGTGCCAGCAGTTCTAGCGGGATTTATGGCTACACCTTC	CASSSSGIYGYTF	.	.	TRBV11-3	TRBJ1-2
TGTGCCAGTAAGCGGGGGGTCTCGACTAATGAAAAACTGTTTTTT	CASKRGVSTNEKLFF	.	.	TRBV19	TRBJ1-4
TGTGCCAGCAGCCTGAACCCACTAGCGTTGGAGACCCAGTACTTC	CASSLNPLALETQYF	.	TRBD2	TRBV7-9	TRBJ2-5
TGTGCCTGGAGTGTAGTTCCAGCCTACGAGCAGTACTTC	CAWSVVPAYEQYF	.	.	TRBV30	TRBJ2-7
TGTGCCAGCAGCGGGACTAGCGTCAATGAGCAGTTCTTC	CASSGTSVNEQFF	few	TRBD2	TRBV6-6	TRBJ2-1
TGTGCCACGGCTAGCGGGTACACCGGGGAGCTGTTTTTT	CATASGYTGELFF	.	TRBD2	TRBV7-8	TRBJ2-2
TGTGCCAGCAGTGAATTTGGGCTGAATGAGCAGTTCTTC	CASSEFGLNEQFF	.	.	TRBV25-1	TRBJ2-1
TGTGCCAGTAGTGCGGGCCAAGAGACCCAGTACTTC	CASSAGQETQYF	.	.	TRBV19	TRBJ2-5
TGTGCCAGCAGTTTATCTCGGGCAGGGGGCAATCAGCCCCAGCATTTT	CASSLSRAGGNQPQHF	.	.	TRBV28	TRBJ1-5
TGTGCCAGCAGCTTGGGGGCTCTGGAGTTCTTC	CASSLGALEFF	few	.	TRBV5-6	TRBJ2-1
TGTGCCAGCATCGGGGGGAATCAGCCCCAGCATTTT	CASIGGNQPQHF	.	.	TRBV28	TRBJ1-5
TGTGCCAGCAGCTTCTCCGGCAGGGTAAACTATGGCTACACCTTC	CASSFSGRVNYGYTF	.	.	TRBV5-6	TRBJ1-2
TGTGCCAGCACCCCTTGGGGCCGCACAGATACGCAGTATTTT	CASTPWGRTDTQYF	.	.	TRBV27	TRBJ2-3
TGTGCCAGCAGTTTGGGGGGATATAGCACAGATACGCAGTATTTT	CASSLGGYSTDTQYF	.	.	TRBV27	TRBJ2-3
TGTGCCAGCAGCCCATTAGCGGGAGGGCACGATGAGCAGTTCTTC	CASSPLAGGHDEQFF	.	TRBD2	TRBV7-9	TRBJ2-1
TGTGCCAGTAGTCCCCACTCGGGACAGGGTGGGAGCTATGGCTACACCTTC	CASSPHSGQGGSYGYTF	.	TRBD1	TRBV19	TRBJ1-2
TGTGCCAGCAGCCGGGGACTAGCGGGGGTCAATGAGCAGTTCTTC	CASSRGLAGVNEQFF	.	TRBD2	TRBV11-2	TRBJ2-1
TGTGCCAGCAGCTTAATATTTGAGAGGGATGAGCAGTTCTTC	CASSLIFERDEQFF	few	.	TRBV7-6	TRBJ2-1
TGTGCCAGCCGGGGGTTTAGCGATACGCAGTATTTT	CASRGFSDTQYF	.	.	TRBV7-9	TRBJ2-3
TGTGCCAGCACCCCGGGACAGGGCTCCGAAAAACTGTTTTTT	CASTPGQGSEKLFF	.	TRBD1	TRBV28	TRBJ1-4